The clone carrying this T cell receptor (beta chain) was seen ten or more times. Newly diagnosed hyperthyroidism patients aged 18 to 65 years had disease lasting under 2 months. Patients with uncontrolled infections, other autoimmune diseases, pregnancy or lactation were excluded. Blood sampling occurred at first hyperthyroidism diagnosis, ahead of any ophthalmopathy symptoms. The sample originates from a study of T cells in Graves' hyperthyroidism and ophthalmopathy. Researchers amplified the TCR beta CDR3 regions from RNA transcripts. HTBI primers were the set used in a first-round RT-PCR of the TCR CDR3. TCRdb re-called the multiplex PCR reads with MiXCR, one entry per CDR3 protein. The sample consists of more than 350,000 distinct CDR3 sequences, about 15% of them appearing once. The V and J ends lost 1 base and 4 bases respectively, with 14 bases between them. The CDR3 is 15 amino acids. Germline CDR1 SGHRS, CDR2 YFSETQ.

Sequenced input: blood. This TCR derives from a woman aged 25 to 45 with Graves' hyperthyroidism that later progressed to Graves' ophthalmopathy. The chain uses TRBV5-1 and TRBJ2-5; D call uncertain. The DNA of the CDR3 is TGCGCCAGCAGCTTGACGGCGGAGATGCGAGAGACCCAGTACTTC. Translated, it gives CASSLTAEMRETQYF.